This T cell receptor beta chain came from a study of vaccination effects on CD4 cells after COVID-19. The ends were cut back, 6 bases at V and 0 bases at J, with 9 bases in the middle. In germline, CDR1 is MNHEY, CDR2 SMNVEV (reference sequence). CDR3 length: 15 amino acids. ViraFEST used viral peptide pools to expand antigen-specific CD4+ T cells before sequencing. CD4+ T cell isolation took place after more than eight days of culture. In culture with about 9.7 IU/ml IL-2 and around 10 ug/ml peptides, PBMC were grown at a few million per well. This clone was seen a few times. What it binds is not known. Study observations and caveats: Convalescent patients numbered few in the study; early post-infection timepoints were missing entirely. Only 1 of 255 vaccine-induced clones from healthy vaccinees cross-reacted with common cold coronaviruses.

TCRdb's copy holds only in-frame clones and misses some; the assay was immunoSEQ multiplex PCR. The top ten hold around 27% of the sample, which has approximately 30,000 clones, about 66% seen once. The sequence derives from a human donor who received a COVID-19 vaccine. This specimen consisted of CD4+ T cells from PBMCs cultured with HCoV-229E spike peptides, obtained before COVID-19 vaccination. The chain is built from TRBV27 and TRBJ1-6; tentatively, D is TRBD1 (5 bases). CDR3 bases: TGTGCCAGCAGCAGACAGAGCTCCTATAATTCACCCCTCCACTTT. Translating it yields CASSRQSSYNSPLHF.